The 28 T cell receptor beta chains presented below share a single source sample, sequenced in a study of shared clonotypes between healthy human individuals. The repertoire was sequenced with immunoSEQ multiplex PCR; TCRdb's copy has only in-frame clones and lacks some. The data show 450,000 to 600,000 clones, around 79% seen once. Input material: PBMCs. Source of these receptors: a woman aged 40 to 50 in good health. Some clones in this sample may be carry-over from other donors' samples.

The chain recombines TRBV30 with TRBJ1-4; weak D call: TRBD1 (6 bases). CDR1 and CDR2 from the germline V gene are GTSNPN and SVGIG (reference sequence). The CDR3 totals 14 residues. Trimming removed 3 bases at V and 7 bases at J, with 15 bases between. CDR3 residues: CAWRTGTRSEKLFF. The CDR3 region has the DNA TGTGCCTGGAGAACCGGGACAAGGAGTGAAAAACTGTTTTTT.

The chain joins TRBV11-2 to TRBJ2-7, with D perhaps TRBD2 (6 bases). The CDR3 loop spans 14 amino acids. V was trimmed by 3 bases and J by 0 bases, leaving 9 bases between them. Germline V CDR1 and CDR2: SGHAT, FQNNGV. CDR3 protein: CASSLGLLSYEQYF. CDR3 coding DNA: TGTGCCAGCAGCTTGGGACTCCTCTCCTACGAGCAGTACTTC.

The chain links TRBV7-2 to TRBJ2-1, with D perhaps given as TRBD1 or TRBD2 (5 bases each). The CDR3 loop spans 16 amino acids. V lost 3 bases and J lost 4, with 16 bases in between. Germline loops: CDR1 SGHTA, CDR2 FQGNSA. The CDR3 nucleotides are TGTGCCAGCAGCTTTAAACCGACGGGGCTTTACAATGAGCAGTTCTTC. Translated: CASSFKPTGLYNEQFF.

This clone turned up a few times. The chain combines TRBV5-1 with TRBJ2-6, with D perhaps TRBD2 (6 bases). CDR3 length: 16 residues. Germline-derived CDR1 and CDR2 are SGHRS and YFSETQ. Trimming shortened V by 5 bases and J by 0 bases, and 12 bases separated the two germline ends. The DNA for the CDR3 is TGCGCCAGCAGACCCGGGAGCCTCTCTGGGGCCAACGTCCTGACTTTC. It specifies CASRPGSLSGANVLTF.

This clone appeared once. The chain has TRBV13 and TRBJ1-2; weak D call: TRBD1 (6 bases). Between the trimmed V and J ends, which lost 1 base and 4 bases, there was a span of 10 bases. This CDR3 comprises 14 residues. Germline V gene data show CDR1 as PRHDT and CDR2 as FYEKMQ (reference sequence). Here the CDR3 DNA reads TGTGCCAGCAGCTTAGATCCGGACAGCTATGGCTACACCTTC. It is translated as CASSLDPDSYGYTF.

The chain links TRBV19 to TRBJ2-3, with D perhaps TRBD2 (6 bases). V was cut by 1 base and J by 1 base, with 9 bases left in between. Germline CDR1 reads LNHDA; CDR2 reads SQIVND (reference sequence). The CDR3 has 15 residues. The chain's CDR3 is CASSIGSGRTDTQYF. The CDR3 coding sequence is TGTGCCAGTAGTATAGGTAGCGGCCGCACAGATACGCAGTATTTT.

This chain uses TRBV7-9 with TRBJ2-3; weak D call: TRBD2 (5 bases). V was cut by 1 base and J by 3 bases, with 11 bases left in between. Germline V gene data show CDR1 as SEHNR and CDR2 as FQNEAQ (reference sequence). There are 15 residues in the CDR3. CDR3: CASSLGSGPTDTQYF. CDR3 bases: TGTGCCAGCAGCTTAGGCAGCGGCCCTACAGATACGCAGTATTTT.

The table lists this clone with a count of one. The chain has TRBV29-1 and TRBJ1-2; 10 bases line up with TRBD1. Germline values: CDR1 SQVTM, CDR2 ANQGSEA. With V trimmed by 4 bases and J by 2 bases, 4 bases remained unmatched. The CDR3 contains 14 residues. In DNA form, the CDR3 reads TGCAGCGTTGGCCGACAGGGGGCGAACTATGGCTACACCTTC. Translated, it gives CSVGRQGANYGYTF.

Only a few counts were recorded for this clone. This chain connects TRBV18 to TRBJ2-1, with a weak D call TRBD2 (5 bases). The CDR3 is 17 amino acids. V shed 6 bases and J shed 5 bases, with 23 bases lying between them. Germline assignment: CDR1 KGHSH and CDR2 LQKENI. CDR3 nucleotides: TGTGCCAGCTCCCCTCTGTCCGGTACTAGACAAGACAATGAGCAGTTCTTC. Protein: CASSPLSGTRQDNEQFF.

Written as DNA, the CDR3 is TGTGCCAGCTCACCCCGCTCGACAGGCTACGAGCAGTACTTC. It is translated as CASSPRSTGYEQYF. This chain links TRBV18 with TRBJ2-7, with D perhaps TRBD1 (6 bases). Trimming removed 3 bases from V and 3 bases from J, with 12 bases in between. There are 14 residues in the CDR3. CDR1 and CDR2 from the germline V gene are KGHSH and LQKENI.

The chain is built from TRBV30 and TRBJ1-2; 7 positions agree with TRBD1. Germline V gene data show CDR1 as GTSNPN and CDR2 as SVGIG (reference sequence). Trimming cost V 8 bases and J 7 bases; bases outside gene matches: 4. CDR3 length: 10 residues. The CDR3 sequence: CAIAGGGYTF. The DNA for the CDR3 is TGTGCCATCGCAGGGGGTGGCTACACCTTC.

The chain uses TRBV18 and TRBJ1-1; D remains unclear. This CDR3 contains 15 residues. Germline CDR1 and CDR2: KGHSH and LQKENI. The V and J ends lost 3 bases and 0 bases respectively, with 11 bases between them. In DNA form, the CDR3 reads TGTGCCAGCTCACCCCGATGGGAGATGAACACTGAAGCTTTCTTT. This codes for CASSPRWEMNTEAFF.

The DNA for the CDR3 is TGTGCCAGCAGCCTCGGGACTGAAGGCTACGAGCAGTACTTC. Translation: CASSLGTEGYEQYF. This chain links TRBV7-3 with TRBJ2-7, with D possibly TRBD2 on 6 matching bases. CDR3 length equals 14 residues. Trimming stripped 5 bases from V and 3 bases from J, with 14 bases between. Germline V gene sequence: CDR1 SGHTA, CDR2 FQGTGA.

This chain links TRBV18 with TRBJ1-5; D is perhaps TRBD1 (5 bases). The CDR3 runs 12 residues. The germline CDR1 and CDR2 sequences are KGHSH and LQKENI. V was cut by 3 bases and J by 10 bases, with 10 bases left in between. CDR3 DNA: TGTGCCAGCTCACCCGTCCAGGGCCCCCAGCATTTT. Translation gives CASSPVQGPQHF. Based on the CDR3 plus reference TRBV18 and TRBJ1-5, the full variable domain is NAGVMQNPRHLVRRRGQEARLRCSPMKGHSHVYWYRQLPEEGLKFMVYLQKENIIDESGMPKERFSAEFPKEGPSILRIQQVVRGDSAAYFCASSPVQGPQHFGDGTRLSIL.

CDR3 protein: CASSFLASSSYNEQFF. The CDR3 region has the DNA TGCGCCAGCAGCTTCCTTGCGAGCAGCTCCTACAATGAGCAGTTCTTC. This chain joins TRBV5-1 and TRBJ2-1; unclear D gene. The CDR3 consists of 16 residues. Germline V gene data show CDR1 as SGHRS and CDR2 as YFSETQ. The ends were cut back, 2 bases at V and 0 bases at J, with 12 bases in the middle.

The chain recombines TRBV7-8 with TRBJ1-5, with no clear D. Trimming took 5 bases from V and 6 from J, leaving 14 bases between them. Looked up from germline, CDR1 is SGHVS and CDR2 is FQNEAQ. The CDR3 spans 14 residues. DNA of the CDR3: TGTGCCAGCAGCGGATATAGGGCAGGTCAGCCCCAGCATTTT. It encodes CASSGYRAGQPQHF. The entire variable domain, with the rest obtained from reference TRBV7-8 and TRBJ1-5, is as follows: GAGVSQSPRYKVAKRGQDVALRCDPISGHVSLFWYQQALGQGPEFLTYFQNEAQLDKSGLPSDRFFAERPEGSVSTLKIQRTQQEDSAVYLCASSGYRAGQPQHFGDGTRLSIL.

V is TRBV7-9 and J is TRBJ2-1; 12 bases match TRBD2. V shed 5 bases and J 6 bases; nucleotides not matched to a gene: 8. CDR1 and CDR2 from the germline V gene are SEHNR and FQNEAQ (reference sequence). The CDR3 is 16 amino acids. CDR3 sequence (DNA): TGTGCCAGCAGCAAAGGACTAGCGGGATTCTCCAATGAGCAGTTCTTC. This codes for CASSKGLAGFSNEQFF. Combining the CDR3 with reference TRBV7-9 and TRBJ2-1 gives the whole variable domain DTGVSQNPRHKITKRGQNVTFRCDPISEHNRLYWYRQTLGQGPEFLTYFQNEAQLEKSRLLSDRFSAERPKGSFSTLEIQRTEQGDSAMYLCASSKGLAGFSNEQFFGPGTRLTVL.

V gene TRBV2 combines with J gene TRBJ1-1, with TRBD1 as a possible D gene (6 bases). CDR3 length: 17 amino acids. Trimming took off 4 bases at V and 1 base at J, with 19 bases between the two ends. From germline, CDR1 is SNHLY and CDR2 FYNNEI. The CDR3 DNA reads as TGTGCCAGCAGTGGCTTCGGCAGGGGCCCCAGGAACACTGAAGCTTTCTTT. Translating it yields CASSGFGRGPRNTEAFF.

This sequence joins TRBV15 and TRBJ2-5; TRBD1 is a possible D gene (6 bases). Germline CDR1 and CDR2: LNHNV and YYDKDF (reference sequence). CDR3 length: 14 residues. Deletions cut 2 bases from V and 7 bases from J, with 14 bases between. The CDR3 spells CATSRNLQGVTQYF. CDR3 bases: TGTGCCACCAGCAGAAATTTACAGGGAGTGACCCAGTACTTC.

The J gene is TRBJ2-5, the V gene TRBV28, with 7 positions matching TRBD1. This CDR3 is 13 amino acids long. The trim removed 6 bases at V and 9 bases at J, leaving 10 bases unmatched. The germline gives CDR1 MDHEN, CDR2 SYDVKM. As DNA, the CDR3 is TGTGCCAGCAGGAAACAGGGTACAGGGGCCCAGTACTTC. Encoded protein: CASRKQGTGAQYF.

The V call is TRBV20-1, the J call TRBJ2-1; 8 bases are a match to TRBD2. Unmatched junction bases numbered 4, after V lost 7 bases and J lost 8 bases. This CDR3 spans 11 amino acids. CDR1 is DFQATT, CDR2 SNEGSKA, per germline (reference sequence). CDR3 sequence: CSGAGGHEQFF. The CDR3 DNA reads as TGCAGTGGTGCGGGAGGTCATGAGCAGTTCTTC.

CDR3 nucleotide sequence: TGTGCCAGCGGACCTAGAGAGACAGGTCTTCAGCCCCAGCATTTT. As protein: CASGPRETGLQPQHF. This chain uses TRBV7-3 with TRBJ1-5, with TRBD1 as a possible D gene (6 bases). This CDR3 comprises 15 residues. V lost 8 bases and J 6 bases, leaving 20 bases between the germline ends. Germline CDR1 SGHTA, CDR2 FQGTGA.

The count of this clone is one. At one boundary the junction diverges from the germline segment, which might be a read error. This chain joins TRBV30 and TRBJ2-7, with D possibly being TRBD1 (6 bases). There are 13 residues in the CDR3. Germline CDR1 and CDR2: GTSNPN and SVGIG (reference sequence). The CDR3 nucleotides are TGTGCCTGGAGCCTCAGGGGATCCTCCGAGCAGTACTTC. It is translated as CAWSLRGSSEQYF.

This chain links TRBV7-9 with TRBJ2-5; D is possibly TRBD1 (6 bases). CDR3 size: 15 residues. Germline CDR1 SEHNR, CDR2 FQNEAQ (reference sequence). Trimming removed 0 bases at V and 0 bases at J, with 8 bases between. CDR3 region: CASSLAGQYQETQYF. Here the CDR3 DNA reads TGTGCCAGCAGCTTAGCAGGACAGTACCAAGAGACCCAGTACTTC.

V gene TRBV10-3 combines with J gene TRBJ2-5, with TRBD2 matching 13 bases. The CDR3 is 17 residues long. J lost 3 bases, V lost 0 bases, and 4 bases had no gene match. Per the germline V gene, CDR1 is ENHRY and CDR2 is SYGVKD. CDR3 amino acids: CAISESGTSGIKETQYF. In nucleotides, the CDR3 is TGTGCCATCAGTGAGTCAGGGACTAGCGGGATCAAAGAGACCCAGTACTTC.

The chain joins TRBV11-1 to TRBJ2-7; TRBD2 matches at 9 bases. This CDR3 has 15 amino acids. The V and J ends lost 1 base and 6 bases, in that order; junction bases with no gene match: 7. Germline assignment: CDR1 SGHAT and CDR2 FQDESV (reference sequence). The CDR3 loop reads CASSLGSSGIGEQYF. The CDR3 bases are TGTGCCAGCAGCTTAGGTTCTAGCGGGATCGGCGAGCAGTACTTC.

This clone appeared once. The genes are TRBV7-9 and TRBJ1-2, with 9 bases fitting TRBD1. The germline V gene has CDR1 SEHNR and CDR2 FQNEAQ (reference sequence). Unmatched junction bases numbered 9, after V lost 5 bases and J lost 2 bases. CDR3 length: 16 residues. The CDR3 protein is CASSIWDRALNYGYTF. DNA of the CDR3: TGTGCCAGCAGCATTTGGGACAGGGCTCTCAACTATGGCTACACCTTC.

This clone was observed at least ten times. The chain joins TRBV5-5 to TRBJ1-1; weak D call: TRBD1 (5 bases). V gave up 3 bases and J gave up 4 bases, with 7 bases separating them. Per germline, CDR1 SGHKS and CDR2 YYEKEE (reference sequence). The CDR3 has 12 amino acids. This chain's CDR3 is CASSWDRTEAFF. In nucleotides, the CDR3 is TGTGCCAGCAGCTGGGACCGCACTGAAGCTTTCTTT.